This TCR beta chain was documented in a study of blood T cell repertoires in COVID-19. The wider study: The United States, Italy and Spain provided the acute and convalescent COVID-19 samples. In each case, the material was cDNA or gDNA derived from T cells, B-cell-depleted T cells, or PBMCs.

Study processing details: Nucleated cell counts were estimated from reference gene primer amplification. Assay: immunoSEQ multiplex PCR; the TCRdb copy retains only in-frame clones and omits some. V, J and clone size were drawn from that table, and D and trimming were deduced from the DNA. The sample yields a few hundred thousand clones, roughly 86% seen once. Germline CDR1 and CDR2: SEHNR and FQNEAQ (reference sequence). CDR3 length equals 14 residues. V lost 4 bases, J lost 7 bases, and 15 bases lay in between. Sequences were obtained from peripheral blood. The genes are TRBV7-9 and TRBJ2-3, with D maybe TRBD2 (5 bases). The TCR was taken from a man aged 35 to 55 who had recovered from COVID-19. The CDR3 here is CASSSSGIPNTQYF. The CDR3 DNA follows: TGTGCCAGCAGCTCTTCGGGGATTCCAAATACGCAGTATTTT.